What follows are 20 T cell receptor beta chains derived from one specimen sequenced in a study of beta chain features in type 1 diabetes. The study's findings and limits: All four CD4+ subsets of Type 1 diabetes patients contained TCRB CDR3s that were moderately but significantly shorter.

No antigen has been identified for these receptors. The investigators reverse transcribed all of the isolated RNA, so they sequenced expressed TCRB transcripts. Here immunoSEQ multiplex PCR was the method, and the copy in TCRdb shows in-frame clones only, minus some. The sample consists of 200,000 to 300,000 clones, approximately 10% of them appearing once. Sequencing was performed on naive CD4+ T cells from blood. The origin of the receptors is a man aged 25-45 years with type 1 diabetes.

The rearrangement links TRBV4-2 to TRBJ2-7; 14 bases align to TRBD2. V lost 4 bases to trimming and J lost 4 bases; unmatched junction nucleotides: 12. CDR3 length: 18 amino acids. In germline, CDR1 is LGHNA, CDR2 YNFKEQ. The CDR3 region has the DNA TGTGCCAGCAGCCTCAGGGGACTAGCGGGGGACGTCGAGTACGAGCAGTACTTC. Its protein product is CASSLRGLAGDVEYEQYF.

The chain uses TRBV12-5 and TRBJ2-2; D is unclear. With 2 bases removed from V and 6 bases from J, the gap between germline ends came to 4 bases. This CDR3 contains 12 residues. Germline lookup yields CDR1 LGHNT and CDR2 FRNRAP. CDR3 amino acids: CASGLSPGELFF. The DNA of the CDR3 is TGTGCTAGTGGTTTGTCTCCCGGGGAGCTGTTTTTT.

The chain combines TRBV7-6 with TRBJ2-3, with TRBD1 as a possible D gene (5 bases). CDR1 SGHVS and CDR2 FNYEAQ come from the germline V gene. The ends were cut back, 5 bases at V and 1 base at J, with 16 bases in the middle. The CDR3 contains 16 residues. The CDR3 nucleotides read TGTGCCAGCAGCCGACATCGACAGTTGGGCACAGATACGCAGTATTTT. This codes for CASSRHRQLGTDTQYF. The entire variable domain, with the rest obtained from reference TRBV7-6 and TRBJ2-3, is as follows: GAGVSQSPRYKVTKRGQDVALRCDPISGHVSLYWYRQALGQGPEFLTYFNYEAQQDKSGLPNDRFSAERPEGSISTLTIQRTEQRDSAMYRCASSRHRQLGTDTQYFGPGTRLTVL.

The V gene is TRBV18, the J gene TRBJ2-3; the D gene is possibly TRBD1 (5 bases). CDR3 length equals 17 residues. Trimming removed 1 base at V and 5 bases at J, with 19 bases between. CDR1 is KGHSH and CDR2 is LQKENI in the germline V gene. CDR3 DNA: TGTGCCAGCTCACCACGAGACGTCAGGGTATCGGTAGATACGCAGTATTTT. Its translation: CASSPRDVRVSVDTQYF.

The chain recombines TRBV15 with TRBJ1-5; TRBD1 is a possible D gene (5 bases). This CDR3 has 14 residues. V lost 2 bases and J 6 bases, leaving 11 bases between the germline ends. CDR1 is LNHNV and CDR2 is YYDKDF in the germline V gene (reference sequence). DNA of the CDR3: TGTGCCACCAGCAGACAGGGCACAGGTCAGCCCCAGCATTTT. Its translation is CATSRQGTGQPQHF.

This clone was found a few times. V usage is TRBV4-2 and J usage is TRBJ1-2; 12 bases fit TRBD1. The CDR3 is 15 amino acids. Germline CDR1 LGHNA, CDR2 YNFKEQ. The J segment lost 7 bases and the V segment lost 0 bases, leaving 3 bases of the junction unmatched. The CDR3 DNA reads TGTGCCAGCAGCCAAGAGGGACAGGGGGCGATTGGCTACACCTTC. Translation: CASSQEGQGAIGYTF.

This chain links TRBV29-1 with TRBJ1-1; TRBD1 might be the D (5 bases). The CDR3 consists of 11 residues. Germline lookup yields CDR1 SQVTM and CDR2 ANQGSEA. V shed 7 bases and J shed 11 bases, with 17 bases lying between them. The CDR3 protein is CSGREGRTAFF. The CDR3 nucleotides are TGCAGCGGAAGGGAGGGGAGAACGGCTTTCTTT.

In this sample, this clone turned up a few times. The DNA of the CDR3 is TGTGCCAGCAGCCGATCAACAGCCTACAATGAGCAGTTCTTC. Its protein product is CASSRSTAYNEQFF. The chain joins TRBV6-6 to TRBJ2-1; the D is unclear. This CDR3 region has 14 residues. V was cut by 6 bases and J by 2 bases, with 11 bases left in between. Germline lookup yields CDR1 MNHNY and CDR2 SVGAGI (reference sequence).

The chain recombines TRBV18 with TRBJ1-2; maybe TRBD1 (5 bases). V was shortened by 3 bases and J by 4 bases, with 9 bases between the two germline ends. The CDR3 extends over 13 amino acids. Germline-derived CDR1 and CDR2 are KGHSH and LQKENI. The CDR3, as DNA: TGTGCCAGCTCACCGACAGATATCTATGGCTACACCTTC. This encodes CASSPTDIYGYTF.

The rearrangement links TRBV29-1 to TRBJ2-7; the D is unclear. This CDR3 is built from 12 residues. Germline loops: CDR1 SQVTM, CDR2 ANQGSEA. Deletions cut 4 bases from V and 5 bases from J, with 12 bases between. This chain's CDR3 is CSVGGQVDEQYF. In DNA, the CDR3 is TGCAGCGTTGGTGGTCAGGTCGACGAGCAGTACTTC.

In its sample, this clone was seen a few times. The chain combines TRBV7-8 with TRBJ2-6; no definite D call. The CDR3 has 15 amino acids. With 5 bases removed from V and 0 bases from J, the gap between germline ends came to 8 bases. CDR1 and CDR2 from the germline V gene are SGHVS and FQNEAQ. CDR3 in amino acids: CASSQISSGANVLTF. CDR3 sequence (DNA): TGTGCCAGCAGCCAAATTAGCTCTGGGGCCAACGTCCTGACTTTC.

This clone was detected only a few times. The chain has TRBV19 and TRBJ2-3, with D unclear. The germline CDR1 and CDR2 sequences are LNHDA and SQIVND (reference sequence). The CDR3 is 11 residues long. The germline V and J ends were trimmed by 6 bases and 6 bases, with 7 bases remaining between them. CDR3 protein: CASREMDTQYF. The CDR3 DNA reads TGTGCCAGTAGAGAGATGGATACGCAGTATTTT.

The rearrangement joins TRBV29-1 to TRBJ2-1, with 10 bases lining up with TRBD2. Germline V CDR1 and CDR2: SQVTM, ANQGSEA. The CDR3 has 14 residues. V lost 4 bases to trimming and J lost 10 bases; unmatched junction nucleotides: 10. The CDR3 protein is CSVGFSGGSKEQFF. CDR3 in DNA: TGCAGCGTTGGGTTTAGCGGGGGGTCCAAAGAGCAGTTCTTC.

This clone was counted only a few times. The rearrangement joins TRBV5-1 to TRBJ2-7; 7 nucleotides match TRBD1. From germline, CDR1 is SGHRS and CDR2 YFSETQ. V trimming: 3 bases; J trimming: 3 bases; junction bases outside the gene matches: 12. This CDR3 comprises 16 residues. CDR3 in amino acids: CASSWGTEGTNYEQYF. The DNA for the CDR3 is TGCGCCAGCAGCTGGGGGACAGAAGGCACCAACTACGAGCAGTACTTC.

The V gene is TRBV29-1, the J gene TRBJ2-2; perhaps TRBD2 as D (5 bases). This CDR3 has 12 residues. Trimming shortened V by 4 bases and J by 6 bases, and 9 bases separated the two germline ends. From germline, CDR1 is SQVTM and CDR2 ANQGSEA. This CDR3 is CSVGYGAGELFF. The CDR3 nucleotides are TGCAGCGTTGGGTACGGGGCCGGGGAGCTGTTTTTT.

Only a few counts were recorded for this clone. V and J are TRBV30 and TRBJ1-5; D is perhaps TRBD1 (6 bases). The germline CDR1 and CDR2 sequences are GTSNPN and SVGIG (reference sequence). The CDR3 spans 13 residues. The germline V and J ends were trimmed by 2 bases and 6 bases, with 11 bases remaining between them. CDR3 sequence (DNA): TGTGCCTGGAGTTCACAGGGCGCTCAGCCCCAGCATTTT. This encodes CAWSSQGAQPQHF.

V and J are TRBV9 and TRBJ1-1, with D possibly matching TRBD1 (6 bases). The CDR3 has 14 amino acids. The ends were cut back, 0 bases at V and 1 base at J, with 7 bases in the middle. Germline assignment: CDR1 SGDLS and CDR2 YYNGEE. CDR3 sequence (DNA): TGTGCCAGCAGCGTAGGGACAGAGAACACTGAAGCTTTCTTT. Translation gives CASSVGTENTEAFF.

CDR3 DNA: TGTGCCAGCAGCTCTCTCGGGGAGGGGACAGGGGTATACGAGCAGTACTTC. As protein: CASSSLGEGTGVYEQYF. The rearrangement uses TRBV27 and TRBJ2-7; 10 bases line up with TRBD1. V dropped 6 bases and J dropped 4; count of bases not matched to a gene: 15. There are 17 residues in the CDR3. The germline V gene has CDR1 MNHEY and CDR2 SMNVEV (reference sequence).

The chain combines TRBV7-9 with TRBJ2-1, with 7 bases lining up with TRBD1. Germline trimming cut 2 bases from V and 0 bases from J; bases unmatched to any gene: 1. From germline, CDR1 is SEHNR and CDR2 FQNEAQ (reference sequence). CDR3 length equals 15 residues. The CDR3 reads CASSLRQGSYNEQFF. DNA for the CDR3: TGTGCCAGCAGCTTAAGACAGGGCTCCTACAATGAGCAGTTCTTC. Filled out from reference TRBV7-9 and TRBJ2-1, the complete variable domain reads DTGVSQNPRHKITKRGQNVTFRCDPISEHNRLYWYRQTLGQGPEFLTYFQNEAQLEKSRLLSDRFSAERPKGSFSTLEIQRTEQGDSAMYLCASSLRQGSYNEQFFGPGTRLTVL.

The gene calls are TRBV19 and TRBJ2-7, with a possible D match to TRBD1 (6 bases). The V gene's germline CDR1 is LNHDA and CDR2 SQIVND (reference sequence). V lost 7 bases to trimming and J lost 2 bases, with 21 bases between them. The CDR3 extends over 16 amino acids. The CDR3 spells CASTPQPGVPTYEQYF. CDR3 nucleotide sequence: TGTGCCAGTACCCCCCAGCCAGGGGTCCCGACCTACGAGCAGTACTTC.